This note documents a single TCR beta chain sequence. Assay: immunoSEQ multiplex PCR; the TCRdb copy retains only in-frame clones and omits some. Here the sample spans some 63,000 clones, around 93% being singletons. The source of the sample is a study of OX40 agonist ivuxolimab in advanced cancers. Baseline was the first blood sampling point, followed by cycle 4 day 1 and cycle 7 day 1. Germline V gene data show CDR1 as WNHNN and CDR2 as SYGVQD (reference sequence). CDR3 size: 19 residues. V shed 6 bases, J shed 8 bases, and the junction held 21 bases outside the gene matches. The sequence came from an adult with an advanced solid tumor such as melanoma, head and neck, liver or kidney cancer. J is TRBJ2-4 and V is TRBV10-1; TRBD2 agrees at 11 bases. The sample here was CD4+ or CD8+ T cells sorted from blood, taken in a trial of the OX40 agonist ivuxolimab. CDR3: CASRTGLLLAGDPPDIQYF. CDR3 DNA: TGCGCCAGCAGGACGGGACTTTTACTAGCGGGAGATCCGCCGGACATTCAGTACTTC.